The 30 T cell receptor beta chains in this list originate from one sample, sequenced in a study of blood T cell repertoires in COVID-19 (dated by TCRdb to the early 2020s). Library prep was done by the immunoSEQ multiplex PCR assay. TCRdb provides this immuneACCESS table in a form limited to in-frame rearrangements. Some clones are lacking; in checked studies, under half of them reflect an unresolved V gene, and why the rest are absent is not known. The sample data list approximately 91,000 clones, and over 60% of these were observed just once. The ten biggest clones cover 6% to 8.5% of the sample. The sequencing sample was made of peripheral blood. The receptor set was obtained from a man between 65 and 85 years old with acute or convalescent COVID-19.

This chain connects TRBV5-6 to TRBJ1-6, with TRBD1 as a possible D gene (5 bases). Germline V gene data show CDR1 as SGHDT and CDR2 as YYEEEE. Trimming cost V 3 bases and J 0 bases, with 10 bases left between them. The CDR3 is made up of 16 amino acids. The CDR3 DNA follows: TGTGCCAGCAGCTACTACAGGAGCTCCTATAATTCACCCCTCCACTTT. It encodes CASSYYRSSYNSPLHF. Looking up the rest from reference TRBV5-6 and TRBJ1-6 gives the full variable domain: DAGVTQSPTHLIKTRGQQVTLRCSPKSGHDTVSWYQQALGQGPQFIFQYYEEEERQRGNFPDRFSGHQFPNYSSELNVNALLLGDSALYLCASSYYRSSYNSPLHFGNGTRLTVT.

CDR3 in amino acids: CASTGLADTNEQFF. CDR3 nucleotide sequence: TGTGCCAGCACGGGACTAGCGGATACCAATGAGCAGTTCTTC. The chain joins TRBV2 to TRBJ2-1; TRBD2 matches at 11 bases. Unmatched junction bases numbered 5, after V lost 7 bases and J lost 6 bases. Germline CDR1 is SNHLY and CDR2 is FYNNEI. This CDR3 comprises 14 residues.

The rearrangement links TRBV9 to TRBJ2-1; TRBD1 matches 7 bases. Germline CDR1 is SGDLS and CDR2 is YYNGEE. Losses at the gene ends were 3 bases for V and 8 bases for J; bases not matched to a gene: 2. CDR3 length equals 12 residues. The CDR3 coding sequence is TGTGCCAGCAGCGGAGACAGGGATGAGCAGTTCTTC. Translating gives CASSGDRDEQFF.

This clone has a single count. V is TRBV5-4 and J is TRBJ1-3; possible D gene TRBD1, 5 bases. The CDR3 is 15 residues long. V was clipped by 0 bases and J by 5 bases, with 12 bases between them. CDR1 and CDR2 from the germline V gene are SGHNT and YYREEE (reference sequence). DNA for the CDR3: TGTGCCAGCAGCTTGGACGGGGGAGGGAGAAACACCATATATTTT. Its protein product is CASSLDGGGRNTIYF.

A few counts support this clone. The J gene is TRBJ2-2, the V gene TRBV29-1; the D gene is possibly TRBD1 (7 bases). The CDR3 extends over 14 amino acids. Germline V gene lookup returns CDR1 SQVTM and CDR2 ANQGSEA. Trimming took 4 bases from V and 5 from J, leaving 14 bases between them. CDR3 in amino acids: CSVVEGAGTGELFF. Written as DNA, the CDR3 is TGCAGCGTTGTTGAGGGGGCGGGGACCGGGGAGCTGTTTTTT.

The chain recombines TRBV6-5 with TRBJ1-6; 12 bases match TRBD1. V was pared by 6 bases and J by 10 bases, with 7 bases of the junction left unmatched. CDR1 and CDR2 (germline): MNHEY, SVGAGI. This CDR3 comprises 15 residues. This CDR3 reads CASRGQGAQSSPLHF. CDR3 sequence (DNA): TGTGCCAGCAGGGGACAGGGGGCGCAGTCCTCACCCCTCCACTTT.

This clone was observed a single time. This same CDR3 is encoded by further DNA sequences in the sample. This chain links TRBV5-1 with TRBJ1-6, with 8 bases lining up with TRBD1. Germline V gene data show CDR1 as SGHRS and CDR2 as YFSETQ. Trimming at V came to 3 bases and at J to 3 bases, leaving 2 bases not matched to a gene. This CDR3 has 15 amino acids. The CDR3 nucleotides read TGCGCCAGCAGCTCCGGGACAGGCTATAATTCACCCCTCCACTTT. This encodes CASSSGTGYNSPLHF.

This chain connects TRBV7-2 to TRBJ1-5; 8 nucleotides line up with TRBD1. V lost 3 bases to trimming and J lost 5 bases; unmatched junction nucleotides: 3. Germline values: CDR1 SGHTA, CDR2 FQGNSA. The CDR3 covers 14 residues. CDR3 region: CASSFLTGDQPQHF. The CDR3 nucleotides read TGTGCCAGCAGCTTTTTGACAGGGGATCAGCCCCAGCATTTT.

The rearrangement links TRBV7-9 to TRBJ1-1; tentatively, D is TRBD1 (6 bases). V was trimmed by 7 bases and J by 1 base, leaving 10 bases between them. The length of the CDR3 is 13 residues. Germline lookup yields CDR1 SEHNR and CDR2 FQNEAQ (reference sequence). CDR3 in DNA: TGTGCCAGCAATTTCAGGGGGAACACTGAAGCTTTCTTT. Translated: CASNFRGNTEAFF.

The gene calls are TRBV7-2 and TRBJ1-2, with D possibly TRBD1 on 5 matching bases. V shed 0 bases and J shed 0 bases, with 8 bases lying between them. Germline V gene lookup returns CDR1 SGHTA and CDR2 FQGNSA. The CDR3 sequence is 15 residues long. CDR3 DNA: TGTGCCAGCAGCTTAGCGGGGCCAGCTAACTATGGCTACACCTTC. This translates into CASSLAGPANYGYTF.

This clone showed up just a few times. The CDR3: CASLTGGGHEQYF. For the CDR3, the DNA is TGTGCCAGCCTGACGGGGGGAGGGCACGAGCAGTACTTC. The J gene is TRBJ2-7, the V gene TRBV2; 7 nucleotides agree with TRBD2. There are 13 residues in the CDR3. Germline CDR1 reads SNHLY; CDR2 reads FYNNEI. The J segment lost 5 bases and the V segment lost 8 bases, leaving 9 bases of the junction unmatched.

The rearrangement links TRBV29-1 to TRBJ2-7; D remains unclear. The V gene lost 3 bases and the J gene lost 7 bases, with 13 bases spanning the gap. This CDR3 is built from 12 residues. Per germline, CDR1 SQVTM and CDR2 ANQGSEA. The CDR3 coding sequence is TGCAGCGTTGAGTCCGGCTTCGGGGAGCAGTACTTC. It translates to CSVESGFGEQYF.

The V and J genes are TRBV9 and TRBJ2-5; 7 positions match TRBD2. The CDR3 has 15 residues. J was trimmed by 4 bases and V by 4 bases; bases with no gene match: 10. Germline assignment: CDR1 SGDLS and CDR2 YYNGEE. CDR3 protein: CASSPREGGSETQYF. Written as DNA, the CDR3 is TGTGCCAGCAGCCCTAGGGAGGGAGGATCAGAGACCCAGTACTTC.

This clone was recorded once. The J gene is TRBJ1-6, the V gene TRBV6-5, with 8 bases aligning to TRBD1. The CDR3 loop spans 14 amino acids. Germline loops: CDR1 MNHEY, CDR2 SVGAGI. The junction had 5 bases not matched to a gene; V was cut back by 8 bases and J by 5 bases. The CDR3 here is CASGGQADNSPLHF. CDR3 sequence (DNA): TGTGCCAGCGGGGGACAGGCAGATAATTCACCCCTCCACTTT.

The chain employs TRBV6-5 and TRBJ1-2, with TRBD1 matching over 8 bases. Trimming at V came to 7 bases and at J to 7 bases, leaving 2 bases not matched to a gene. The CDR3 length is 11 residues. Germline assignment: CDR1 MNHEY and CDR2 SVGAGI. The CDR3 nucleotides are TGTGCCAGCACGGACAGGGTTGGCTACACCTTC. Amino acid sequence: CASTDRVGYTF.

The chain couples TRBV6-5 to TRBJ2-1; 7 positions match TRBD1. The CDR3 sequence is 14 residues long. The ends lost 5 bases at V and 5 bases at J; junction bases unmatched: 6. Germline V lookup: CDR1 MNHEY, CDR2 SVGAGI. This CDR3 reads CASSQTGLDNEQFF. In DNA, the CDR3 is TGTGCCAGCAGTCAGACAGGGTTGGACAATGAGCAGTTCTTC.

V gene TRBV19 combines with J gene TRBJ2-3; TRBD1 aligns across 10 bases. CDR1 and CDR2 from the germline V gene are LNHDA and SQIVND (reference sequence). The CDR3 spans 16 residues. Trimming took 5 bases from V and 4 from J; bases not matched to a gene: 9. CDR3 nucleotides: TGTGCCAGTAGTGGTCCTAGACAGGGGGCAGCAGATACGCAGTATTTT. Residues: CASSGPRQGAADTQYF.

The V call is TRBV6-5, the J call TRBJ1-6; TRBD1 matches at 9 bases. CDR1 is MNHEY and CDR2 is SVGAGI in the germline V gene. There are 16 residues in the CDR3. V lost 1 base, J lost 7 bases, and 5 bases stayed unmatched. CDR3 sequence reads: CASSYFTGQGNSPLHF. CDR3 nucleotide sequence: TGTGCCAGCAGTTACTTTACCGGACAGGGGAATTCACCCCTCCACTTT.

The rearrangement links TRBV18 to TRBJ1-5; D is uncertain. V gave up 2 bases and J gave up 4 bases, with 9 bases separating them. The V gene's germline CDR1 is KGHSH and CDR2 LQKENI. The CDR3 contains 14 residues. For the CDR3, the DNA is TGTGCCAGCTCACCAACAGATAGAAATCAGCCCCAGCATTTT. Translated: CASSPTDRNQPQHF.

V usage is TRBV9 and J usage is TRBJ2-5, with TRBD2 matching over 7 bases. With 0 bases clipped from V and 5 bases from J, the junction kept 4 bases outside the gene matches. This CDR3 contains 14 residues. Germline V gene lookup returns CDR1 SGDLS and CDR2 YYNGEE. In nucleotides, the CDR3 is TGTGCCAGCAGCGTAGAGGGAGGGGCCGAGACCCAGTACTTC. As protein: CASSVEGGAETQYF. The full variable domain, in which reference TRBV9 and TRBJ2-5 provide the parts outside the CDR3, is DSGVTQTPKHLITATGQRVTLRCSPRSGDLSVYWYQQSLDQGLQFLIQYYNGEERAKGNILERFSAQQFPDLHSELNLSSLELGDSALYFCASSVEGGAETQYFGPGTRLLVL.

This clone was seen a few times. The CDR3 here is CASSYQGDSYKFF. In DNA form, the CDR3 reads TGTGCCAGCAGTTATCAGGGGGATAGTTATAAGTTCTTC. The V and J genes are TRBV12-3 or TRBV12-4 and TRBJ2-1; 7 bases are a match to TRBD1. The J segment lost 14 bases and the V segment lost 4 bases, leaving 11 bases of the junction unmatched. CDR3 length: 13 residues.

This rearrangement joins TRBV28 to TRBJ2-1, with 8 bases aligning to TRBD2. The V gene end was trimmed by 6 bases and the J gene end by 7 bases; junction bases not matched to a gene: 17. The CDR3 is made up of 17 amino acids. Germline V lookup: CDR1 MDHEN, CDR2 SYDVKM. The CDR3 nucleotides read TGTGCCAGCAGGTCCGGGACTAACGGGAGGGCCGTAAATGAGCAGTTCTTC. Protein: CASRSGTNGRAVNEQFF.

This clone was found a few times. The CDR3 DNA reads as TGTGCCACCAGTGATACGGGACAGGGTGGATGGGGCAATCAGCCCCAGCATTTT. It codes for CATSDTGQGGWGNQPQHF. The chain uses TRBV24-1 and TRBJ1-5, with 9 bases that match TRBD1. The CDR3 length is 18 residues. J was trimmed by 2 bases and V by 3 bases; bases with no gene match: 10. Germline V gene lookup returns CDR1 KGHDR and CDR2 SFDVKD.

The gene calls are TRBV28 and TRBJ1-2; D is unresolved. Germline V gives CDR1 MDHEN, CDR2 SYDVKM. CDR3 length: 12 residues. Deletions cut 8 bases from V and 8 bases from J, with 15 bases between. CDR3 in amino acids: CASASRSYGYTF. Written as DNA, the CDR3 is TGTGCCAGCGCGTCTAGGTCCTACGGCTACACCTTC.

This chain joins TRBV27 and TRBJ2-4, with D possibly being TRBD2 (6 bases). Germline CDR1 MNHEY, CDR2 SMNVEV (reference sequence). The CDR3 is made up of 11 amino acids. Trimming removed 6 bases at V and 14 bases at J, with 14 bases between. In DNA form, the CDR3 reads TGTGCCAGCAGAAGGGACTTGTTAGAGTACTTC. It yields the protein CASRRDLLEYF.

The rearrangement joins TRBV20-1 to TRBJ2-7; D unclear. CDR3 size: 12 residues. Looked up from germline, CDR1 is DFQATT and CDR2 is SNEGSKA (reference sequence). V was pared by 3 bases and J by 3 bases, with 9 bases between. The CDR3 spells CSASVYSYEQYF. The CDR3 DNA sequence: TGCAGTGCTAGTGTCTACAGCTACGAGCAGTACTTC.

The rearrangement links TRBV5-1 to TRBJ2-3, with D tentatively TRBD2 (6 bases). Germline-derived CDR1 and CDR2 are SGHRS and YFSETQ. The length of the CDR3 is 15 residues. Trimming stripped 3 bases from V and 0 bases from J, with 11 bases between. CDR3 DNA: TGCGCCAGCAGCTCCGACGGGAGTAGCACAGATACGCAGTATTTT. This codes for CASSSDGSSTDTQYF.

The rearrangement uses TRBV9 and TRBJ1-3; a possible D gene is TRBD1 (5 bases). CDR3 length: 15 amino acids. V gave up 4 bases and J gave up 0 bases, with 11 bases separating them. Germline V gives CDR1 SGDLS, CDR2 YYNGEE. The CDR3 region is CASSSDSDSGNTIYF. CDR3 DNA: TGTGCCAGCAGCTCCGACAGTGACTCTGGAAACACCATATATTTT.

The rearrangement joins TRBV29-1 to TRBJ1-2; D call uncertain. Deletions cut 2 bases from V and 8 bases from J, with 12 bases between. Per the germline V gene, CDR1 is SQVTM and CDR2 is ANQGSEA. CDR3 length equals 12 residues. CDR3 sequence: CSVERVGNGYTF. The CDR3 DNA sequence: TGCAGCGTTGAAAGAGTCGGGAACGGCTACACCTTC.

The chain is built from TRBV6-5 and TRBJ1-2; tentatively, D is TRBD1 (6 bases). The CDR3 spans 13 residues. Germline-derived CDR1 and CDR2 are MNHEY and SVGAGI. V was pared by 4 bases and J by 8 bases, with 14 bases between. The CDR3 loop is CASSFIQGAGYTF. DNA for the CDR3: TGTGCCAGCAGTTTCATACAGGGAGCAGGCTACACCTTC.